A selection of T cell receptor beta chains follows, all from one sample in a study of early T cells in non-severe SARS-CoV-2 infection. TCRdb recomputed calls from the 5' RACE reads with MiXCR, one row per CDR3 protein. Of 80,000 to 100,000 distinct CDR3 sequences in the sample, around 14% are singletons; the top ten hold roughly 7%. Material: whole blood. These TCRs come from an adult who was a healthcare worker with PCR-confirmed SARS-CoV-2 infection or an uninfected control (not recorded which). CDR3s include the opening cysteine and the closing phenylalanine or tryptophan. D genes are given only for firm matches. Size tells how often a clone was seen (once, few, many) or the class of an expanded clone, and some rows leave it out.

J gene,V gene,clone size,D gene,CDR3 DNA,CDR3 protein
TRBJ1-5,TRBV6-2/TRBV6-3,few,TRBD1,TGTGCCAGCAGCGCCGACAGGGTTCAGCCCCAGCATTTT,CASSADRVQPQHF
TRBJ1-1,TRBV21-1,.,.,TGTGCCAGCAGCAAAGGCGGACTGGGCCGAACCATCGACACTGAAGCTTTCTTT,CASSKGGLGRTIDTEAFF
TRBJ2-6,TRBV6-5,.,.,TGTGCCAGCAGTTACTTGCGGGGTCCCCTCTCTGGGGCCAACGTCCTGACTTTC,CASSYLRGPLSGANVLTF
TRBJ1-5,TRBV20-1,.,.,TGCAGTGCTACCGATGGGCAGCCCCAGCATTTT,CSATDGQPQHF
TRBJ2-3,TRBV2,few,.,TGTGCCAGCAGTGAGGGGCAGGGAAGCACAGATACGCAGTATTTT,CASSEGQGSTDTQYF
TRBJ1-1,TRBV6-2/TRBV6-3,many,.,TGTGCCAGCAGTTACGAGGGGACCACTGAAGCTTTCTTT,CASSYEGTTEAFF
TRBJ2-7,TRBV20-1,few,TRBD1,TGCAGTGCTCACGGGCCCAAGGGACAGGGTGACTACGAGCAGTACTTC,CSAHGPKGQGDYEQYF
TRBJ1-6,TRBV7-2,few,TRBD1,TGTGCCAGCGGCGGGCAGGGGGTTATTAATTCACCCCTCCACTTT,CASGGQGVINSPLHF
TRBJ1-1,TRBV15,.,.,TGTGCCACCAGCAGAGTGCTCGGGTACACTGAAGCTTTCTTT,CATSRVLGYTEAFF
TRBJ2-3,TRBV7-6,few,TRBD2,TGTGCCAGCAGCTTAGCCCATGGGGGACTAGCGGGAAAGGGCCCCACAGATACGCAGTATTTT,CASSLAHGGLAGKGPTDTQYF
TRBJ2-5,TRBV7-9,many,TRBD1,TGTGCCAGCAGCTCGAAGACAGGGGGCGGAGAGACCCAGTACTTC,CASSSKTGGGETQYF
TRBJ2-1,TRBV19,few,TRBD2,TGTGCCAGTAGTATAGGGTTACTAGCGGGAGAGGGTGAGCAGTTCTTC,CASSIGLLAGEGEQFF
TRBJ1-1,TRBV15,few,TRBD1,TGTGCCACCAGCGGCGCACAGGGGATTGAAGCTTTCTTT,CATSGAQGIEAFF
TRBJ2-2,TRBV29-1,many,.,TGCAGCGCAAGACAGCGATCGAACACCGGGGAGCTGTTTTTT,CSARQRSNTGELFF
TRBJ1-1,TRBV7-6,many,.,TGTGCCAGCAGCCCCGGGACGGCGAACACTGAAGCTTTCTTT,CASSPGTANTEAFF
TRBJ2-7,TRBV21-1,.,.,TGTGCCAGCAGGGGTCCACTAGCGGCCTTCGAGCAGTACTTC,CASRGPLAAFEQYF
TRBJ1-1,TRBV29-1,many,TRBD1,TGCAGCGTTGAGTGGACAGGAGCGGGCACTGAAGCTTTCTTT,CSVEWTGAGTEAFF
TRBJ2-2,TRBV20-1,many,TRBD1,TGCAGTGCTAGAGAGGGACAGGCCAACACCGGGGAGCTGTTTTTT,CSAREGQANTGELFF
TRBJ2-2,TRBV6-1,.,TRBD2,TGTGCCAGCCAATATCAGGGACTAGGGGAGCTGTTTTTT,CASQYQGLGELFF
TRBJ2-7,TRBV18,.,TRBD2,TGTGCCAGCTCACCCCGGGGAGAAGGAGCGGGAAGTCCCTACGAGCAGTACTTC,CASSPRGEGAGSPYEQYF
TRBJ2-5,TRBV20-1,.,TRBD2,TGCAGTGCTAGAGCCGGACTAGCGGGATTCATAGAGACCCAGTACTTC,CSARAGLAGFIETQYF
TRBJ1-4,TRBV28,many,.,TGTGCCAGCAGTTTGACACAGAGGGATGAAAAACTGTTTTTT,CASSLTQRDEKLFF
TRBJ2-3,TRBV6-1,few,TRBD2,TGTGCCAGCAGTTGGGTCCTGCGGGAGGGAGGCACAGATACGCAGTATTTT,CASSWVLREGGTDTQYF
TRBJ1-1,TRBV4-1,.,.,TGCGCCAGCAGACAAGATAAACAGGACACTGAAGCTTTCTTT,CASRQDKQDTEAFF
TRBJ2-2,TRBV14,few,.,TGTGCCAGCAGCCCGCGGAGGGGCCAGGACACCGGGGAGCTGTTTTTT,CASSPRRGQDTGELFF
TRBJ1-2,TRBV9,.,.,TGTGCCAGCAGCGCCGGGGCTTATGGCTACACCTTC,CASSAGAYGYTF
TRBJ1-6,TRBV30,few,.,TGTGCCTGGAGACCCTCCTATAATTCACCCCTCCACTTT,CAWRPSYNSPLHF
TRBJ2-7,TRBV28,.,TRBD1,TGTGCCAGCAGTTTAGTTGGGACAGGGGGCGACGAGCAGTACTTC,CASSLVGTGGDEQYF
TRBJ2-5,TRBV11-2,.,.,TGTGCCAGCAGCTTAGCCCAGGCCCAGTACTTC,CASSLAQAQYF
TRBJ1-6,TRBV6-6,many,.,TGTGCCAGCAGTTACGGGGCAGGCACCTATAATTCACCCCTCCACTTT,CASSYGAGTYNSPLHF
TRBJ1-1,TRBV28,few,.,TGTGCCAGCAGTCGTCCGAACACTGAAGCTTTCTTT,CASSRPNTEAFF
TRBJ2-1,TRBV24-1,many,TRBD1,TGTGCCACCAGTGATTCTAACGAAGTGGGACAGTACAATGAGCAGTTCTTC,CATSDSNEVGQYNEQFF
TRBJ2-7,TRBV7-2,few,TRBD2,TGTGCCAGCAGCCCACGGGAGCGGGAGATAGACTACGAGCAGTACTTC,CASSPREREIDYEQYF
TRBJ1-5,TRBV28,few,.,TGTGCCAGCGGGCCTGGCCTGGCGGGCAATCAGCCCCAGCATTTT,CASGPGLAGNQPQHF
TRBJ2-7,TRBV7-2,few,TRBD2,TGTGCCAGCAGCTTAGACCGCGGGAGGTACGAGCAGTACTTC,CASSLDRGRYEQYF
TRBJ2-1,TRBV7-2,many,TRBD2,TGTGCCAGCAGCCTCGGACTAGCGGGAGTGAATGAGCAGTTCTTC,CASSLGLAGVNEQFF
TRBJ2-1,TRBV6-5,few,TRBD1,TGTGCCAGCAGTTACTTCCAGGGTAGGGGGCCCTTTGAGCAGTTCTTC,CASSYFQGRGPFEQFF
TRBJ1-5,TRBV12-3/TRBV12-4,.,.,TGTGCCAGCAGTTTAGCGGGACGGTCTATGAAGCCCCAGCATTTT,CASSLAGRSMKPQHF
TRBJ1-1,TRBV7-2,.,.,TGTGCCAGCAGCATAACCCCGGACCCGAACACTGAAGCTTTCTTT,CASSITPDPNTEAFF
TRBJ2-3,TRBV18,.,.,TGTGCCAGCTCACCGAGCAGCGGGGATACGCAGTATTTT,CASSPSSGDTQYF
TRBJ2-4,TRBV28,many,.,TGTGCCAGCAGCCGCCGGGCCGTTGCCAAAAACATTCAGTACTTC,CASSRRAVAKNIQYF
TRBJ2-3,TRBV3-1,few,TRBD2,TGTGCCAGCAGCCCCCCAGGACTAGCGGCCACAGATACGCAGTATTTT,CASSPPGLAATDTQYF
TRBJ1-1,TRBV2,.,.,TGTGCCAGCAGTGAGTTTAAGAACACTGAAGCTTTCTTT,CASSEFKNTEAFF
TRBJ2-1,TRBV11-2,few,TRBD2,TGTGCCAGCAGCTTAGATCAACGGGGGACTAGAGTGGAGTTCTTC,CASSLDQRGTRVEFF
TRBJ2-6,TRBV5-4,few,.,TGTGCCAGCAGCCCCCAGGCTGGGGCCAACGTCCTGACTTTC,CASSPQAGANVLTF